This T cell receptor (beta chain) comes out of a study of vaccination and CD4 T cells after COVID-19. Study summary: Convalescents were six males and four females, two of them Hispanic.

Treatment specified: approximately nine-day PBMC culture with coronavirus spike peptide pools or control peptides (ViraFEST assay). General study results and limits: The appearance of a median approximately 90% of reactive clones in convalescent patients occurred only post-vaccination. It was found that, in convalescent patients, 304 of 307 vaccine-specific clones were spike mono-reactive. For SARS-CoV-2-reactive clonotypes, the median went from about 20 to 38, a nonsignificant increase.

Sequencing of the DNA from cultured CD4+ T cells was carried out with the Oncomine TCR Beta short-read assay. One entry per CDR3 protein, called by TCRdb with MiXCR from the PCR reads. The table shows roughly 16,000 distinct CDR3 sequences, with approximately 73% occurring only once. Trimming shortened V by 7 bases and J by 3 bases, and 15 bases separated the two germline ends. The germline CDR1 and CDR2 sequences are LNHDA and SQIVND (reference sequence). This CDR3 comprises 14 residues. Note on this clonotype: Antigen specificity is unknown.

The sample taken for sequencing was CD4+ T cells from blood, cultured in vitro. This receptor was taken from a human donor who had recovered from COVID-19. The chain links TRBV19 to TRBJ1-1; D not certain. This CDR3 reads CASTYAAGDTEAFF. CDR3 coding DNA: TGTGCCAGTACTTACGCGGCTGGGGACACTGAAGCTTTCTTT.